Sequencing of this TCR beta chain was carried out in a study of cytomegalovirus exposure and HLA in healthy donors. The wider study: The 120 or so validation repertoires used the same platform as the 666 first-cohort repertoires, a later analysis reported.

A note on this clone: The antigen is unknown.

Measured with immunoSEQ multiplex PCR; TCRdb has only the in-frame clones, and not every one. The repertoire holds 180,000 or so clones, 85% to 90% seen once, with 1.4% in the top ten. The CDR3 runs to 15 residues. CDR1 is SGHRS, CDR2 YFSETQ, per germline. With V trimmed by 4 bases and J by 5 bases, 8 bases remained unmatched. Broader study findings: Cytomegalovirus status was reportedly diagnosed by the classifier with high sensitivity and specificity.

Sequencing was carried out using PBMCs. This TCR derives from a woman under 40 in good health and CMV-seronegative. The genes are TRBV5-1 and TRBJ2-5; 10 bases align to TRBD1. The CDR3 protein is CASSPTTGGAETQYF. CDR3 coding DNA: TGCGCCAGCAGCCCTACGACAGGGGGCGCGGAGACCCAGTACTTC.